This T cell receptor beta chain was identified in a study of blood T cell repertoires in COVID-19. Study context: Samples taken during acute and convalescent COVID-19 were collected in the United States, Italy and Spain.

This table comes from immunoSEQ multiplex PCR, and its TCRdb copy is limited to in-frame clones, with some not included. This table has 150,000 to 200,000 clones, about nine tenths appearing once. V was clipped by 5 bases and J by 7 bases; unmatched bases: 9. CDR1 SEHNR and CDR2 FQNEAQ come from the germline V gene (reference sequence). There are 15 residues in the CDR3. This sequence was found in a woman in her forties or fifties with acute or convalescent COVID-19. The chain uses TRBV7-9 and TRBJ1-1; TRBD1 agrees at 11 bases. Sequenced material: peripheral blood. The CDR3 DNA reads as TGTGCCAGCAGCCCCGGGACAGGGGGAGATAATGAAGCTTTCTTT. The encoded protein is CASSPGTGGDNEAFF.